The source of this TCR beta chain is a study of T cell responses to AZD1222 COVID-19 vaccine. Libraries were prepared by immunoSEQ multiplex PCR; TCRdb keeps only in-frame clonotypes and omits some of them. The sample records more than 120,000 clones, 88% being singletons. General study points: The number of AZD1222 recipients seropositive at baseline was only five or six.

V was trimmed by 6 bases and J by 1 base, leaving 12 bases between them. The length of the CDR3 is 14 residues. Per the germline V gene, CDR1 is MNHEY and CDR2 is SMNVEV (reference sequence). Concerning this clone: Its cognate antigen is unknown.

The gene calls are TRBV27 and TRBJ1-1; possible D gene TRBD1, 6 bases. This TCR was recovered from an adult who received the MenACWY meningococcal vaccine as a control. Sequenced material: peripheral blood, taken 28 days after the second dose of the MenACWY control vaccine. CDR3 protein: CASSRKGGNTEAFF. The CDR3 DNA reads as TGTGCCAGCAGCCGGAAGGGGGGGAACACTGAAGCTTTCTTT.